These 25 T cell receptor beta chains were all obtained from the same sample, sequenced in a study of blood T cell repertoires in COVID-19. TCRdb's table, derived via immunoSEQ multiplex PCR, lists solely in-frame clones and lacks some. The sample lists 30,000 to 45,000 clones, 78% seen once, with approximately 15% in the top ten. The sequencing input was peripheral blood. The receptors come from a man aged 70 or older with acute or convalescent COVID-19.

This clone was observed a few times. The chain carries TRBV11-2 and TRBJ1-3; D ambiguous. Trimming cost V 0 bases and J 4 bases, with 16 bases left between them. Germline loops: CDR1 SGHAT, CDR2 FQNNGV. This CDR3 is 17 amino acids long. CDR3 loop: CASSLETRGVAGNTIYF. DNA for the CDR3: TGTGCCAGCAGCTTAGAGACGCGGGGTGTGGCCGGAAACACCATATATTTT.

The V call is TRBV11-2, the J call TRBJ2-3, with TRBD2 identical over 14 bases. Trimming removed 3 bases from V and 1 base from J; junction bases left unmatched: 6. Looked up from germline, CDR1 is SGHAT and CDR2 is FQNNGV. The CDR3 loop spans 18 amino acids. As DNA, the CDR3 is TGTGCCAGCAGCTTGGGGACTAGCGGGGGCGAACGCACAGATACGCAGTATTTT. Translated: CASSLGTSGGERTDTQYF.

The rearrangement uses TRBV5-1 and TRBJ1-1; a possible D gene is TRBD1 (5 bases). V was pared by 1 base and J by 1 base, with 11 bases between. CDR1 and CDR2 (germline): SGHRS, YFSETQ. This CDR3 comprises 15 residues. The CDR3 spells CASSLTLGGNTEAFF. The CDR3 nucleotides read TGCGCCAGCAGCTTGACCCTGGGGGGGAACACTGAAGCTTTCTTT.

The rearrangement links TRBV7-2 to TRBJ2-2, with D unclear. CDR3 size: 15 residues. Per germline, CDR1 SGHTA and CDR2 FQGNSA. Trimming shortened V by 2 bases and J by 0 bases, and 7 bases separated the two germline ends. The chain's CDR3 is CASSLSTANTGELFF. CDR3 in DNA: TGTGCCAGCAGCTTAAGTACAGCGAACACCGGGGAGCTGTTTTTT.

The chain employs TRBV11-3 and TRBJ2-1; D call uncertain. Germline CDR1 is SGHNT and CDR2 is YENEEA. The V and J ends lost 0 bases and 9 bases respectively, with 15 bases between them. The CDR3 is 15 amino acids. The CDR3 region has the DNA TGTGCCAGCAGCTTAGATCACAGCCCGGTCGGTGAGCAGTTCTTC. It translates to CASSLDHSPVGEQFF.

The chain has TRBV4-3 and TRBJ2-3; D unresolved. CDR1 LGHNA and CDR2 YSLEER come from the germline V gene. V was cut by 4 bases and J by 6 bases, with 14 bases left in between. The length of the CDR3 is 14 residues. The CDR3, as DNA: TGCGCCAGCAGCCCAGACCCAGGTCGGGATACGCAGTATTTT. This sequence encodes CASSPDPGRDTQYF.

In its sample, this clone was seen once. V gene TRBV4-1 combines with J gene TRBJ2-5; 9 positions agree with TRBD2. The CDR3 consists of 15 residues. J gave up 5 bases and V 4 bases, and 8 bases lay outside the gene matches. CDR1 and CDR2 from the germline V gene are MGHRA and YSYEKL. The CDR3 DNA reads TGCGCCAGCAGCCGGGGTGGCGGGGGGGTGGAGACCCAGTACTTC. Protein product: CASSRGGGGVETQYF.

This chain links TRBV7-2 with TRBJ2-3, with a possible D match to TRBD2 (5 bases). Germline CDR1 reads SGHTA; CDR2 reads FQGNSA. The CDR3 sequence is 13 residues long. The V end lost 6 bases, the J end lost 0 bases, and 7 bases lay between the germline ends. Here the CDR3 reads CASRLGSTDTQYF. The CDR3, as DNA: TGTGCCAGCAGACTAGGGAGCACAGATACGCAGTATTTT. The full variable domain, with the rest looked up from reference TRBV7-2 and TRBJ2-3, is GAGVSQSPSNKVTEKGKDVELRCDPISGHTALYWYRQSLGQGLEFLIYFQGNSAPDKSGLPSDRFSAERTGGSVSTLTIQRTQQEDSAVYLCASRLGSTDTQYFGPGTRLTVL.

The CDR3 spells CASSIRDSKGYEQYF. For the CDR3, the DNA is TGTGCCAGCAGCATCCGGGACTCAAAAGGCTACGAGCAGTACTTC. The rearrangement links TRBV28 to TRBJ2-7; tentative D call: TRBD2 (6 bases). There are 15 residues in the CDR3. Trimming took 6 bases from V and 3 from J, leaving 18 bases between them. CDR1 is MDHEN and CDR2 is SYDVKM in the germline V gene.

The chain joins TRBV28 to TRBJ2-7; 7 bases are a match to TRBD2. Losses at the gene ends were 2 bases for V and 3 bases for J; bases not matched to a gene: 10. The germline V gene has CDR1 MDHEN and CDR2 SYDVKM. CDR3 length: 16 residues. In DNA form, the CDR3 reads TGTGCCAGCAGTTTACCCATAGGCCGGGGGGTCTACGAGCAGTACTTC. Translating it yields CASSLPIGRGVYEQYF.

This sequence joins TRBV7-9 and TRBJ1-4; no clear D gene. The CDR3 totals 16 residues. CDR1 SEHNR and CDR2 FQNEAQ come from the germline V gene (reference sequence). The V and J ends lost 5 bases and 6 bases respectively, with 19 bases between them. The CDR3 DNA follows: TGTGCCAGCAGCCCTCATAAGCCCTTCTCGGATGAAAAACTGTTTTTT. As protein: CASSPHKPFSDEKLFF.

The V call is TRBV5-8, the J call TRBJ2-3; 10 nucleotides match TRBD2. Trimming at V came to 0 bases and at J to 6 bases, leaving 16 bases not matched to a gene. Germline CDR1 is SGHTS and CDR2 is YDEGEE. This CDR3 comprises 19 residues. This CDR3 is CASSLEALASGGIRDTQYF. The CDR3 nucleotides read TGTGCCAGCAGCTTGGAGGCCTTGGCTAGCGGGGGCATTCGGGATACGCAGTATTTT.

The chain is built from TRBV28 and TRBJ2-6, with 8 bases fitting TRBD1. There are 17 residues in the CDR3. The V segment lost 6 bases and the J segment 1 base; nucleotides outside the gene matches: 8. The V gene's germline CDR1 is MDHEN and CDR2 SYDVKM. The CDR3 nucleotides read TGTGCCAGCAGGGGGGGACAGGTCCTATCTGGGGCCAACGTCCTGACTTTC. Translating gives CASRGGQVLSGANVLTF. The full variable domain, its missing parts supplied by reference TRBV28 and TRBJ2-6, is DVKVTQSSRYLVKRTGEKVFLECVQDMDHENMFWYRQDPGLGLRLIYFSYDVKMKEKGDIPEGYSVSREKKERFSLILESASTNQTSMYLCASRGGQVLSGANVLTFGAGSRLTVL.

The chain recombines TRBV6-2 or TRBV6-3 with TRBJ2-1; maybe TRBD2 (6 bases). V lost 5 bases to trimming and J lost 10 bases, with 15 bases between them. Germline V gene lookup returns CDR1 MNHEY and CDR2 SVGEGT. There are 13 residues in the CDR3. The CDR3 bases are TGTGCCAGCAGTCGCGGCCCGCGGGAAGAGCAGTTCTTC. This gives the protein CASSRGPREEQFF.

The chain carries TRBV14 and TRBJ2-7, with a tentative D call TRBD2 (5 bases). Trimming pared 4 bases from V and 9 bases from J, leaving 19 bases between. The CDR3 is 14 amino acids. Germline CDR1 and CDR2: SGHDN and FVKESK. CDR3 bases: TGTGCCAGCAGCCCTGGCGGCCTCCCTCGGGGGCAGTACTTC. Protein product: CASSPGGLPRGQYF. Using reference TRBV14 and TRBJ2-7 for the parts outside the CDR3, the full variable domain is EAGVTQFPSHSVIEKGQTVTLRCDPISGHDNLYWYRRVMGKEIKFLLHFVKESKQDESGMPNNRFLAERTGGTYSTLKVQPAELEDSGVYFCASSPGGLPRGQYFGPGTRLTVT.

The chain combines TRBV7-2 with TRBJ2-5; possible D gene TRBD1, 5 bases. This CDR3 spans 14 amino acids. Trimming took off 4 bases at V and 1 base at J, with 10 bases between the two ends. The germline CDR1 and CDR2 sequences are SGHTA and FQGNSA. The CDR3 protein is CASSWAGAQETQYF. DNA of the CDR3: TGTGCCAGCAGCTGGGCTGGGGCCCAAGAGACCCAGTACTTC.

The table lists this clone with a few counts. The chain employs TRBV28 and TRBJ2-7; D is ambiguous. The germline V and J ends were trimmed by 1 base and 0 bases, with 10 bases remaining between them. Germline V gene lookup returns CDR1 MDHEN and CDR2 SYDVKM. The CDR3 has 15 residues. The CDR3 spells CASSLSVQNSYEQYF. CDR3 bases: TGTGCCAGCAGTTTATCTGTACAGAACTCCTACGAGCAGTACTTC.

The CDR3 coding sequence is TGTGCCACCAGCAGAGATCTCAGCGGCCCCCCCAATCAGCCCCAGCATTTT. Amino acids: CATSRDLSGPPNQPQHF. This sequence joins TRBV15 and TRBJ1-5; D gene uncertain. Germline lookup yields CDR1 LNHNV and CDR2 YYDKDF (reference sequence). V was clipped by 0 bases and J by 3 bases, with 15 bases between them. The CDR3 runs 17 residues.

This clone was recorded a few times. The genes are TRBV19 and TRBJ1-5; 7 positions agree with TRBD1. J gave up 3 bases and V 3 bases, and 8 bases lay outside the gene matches. Germline CDR1 LNHDA, CDR2 SQIVND (reference sequence). The CDR3 contains 16 residues. The CDR3 spells CASSMGRQGYNQPQHF. The CDR3 DNA reads as TGTGCCAGTAGTATGGGGCGACAGGGTTACAATCAGCCCCAGCATTTT. The full variable domain, with the rest looked up from reference TRBV19 and TRBJ1-5, is DGGITQSPKYLFRKEGQNVTLSCEQNLNHDAMYWYRQDPGQGLRLIYYSQIVNDFQKGDIAEGYSVSREKKESFPLTVTSAQKNPTAFYLCASSMGRQGYNQPQHFGDGTRLSIL.

The rearrangement uses TRBV28 and TRBJ1-2, with D perhaps matching TRBD1 (6 bases). The CDR3 has 15 amino acids. Trimming cost V 3 bases and J 6 bases, with 17 bases left between them. CDR1 and CDR2 from the germline V gene are MDHEN and SYDVKM. The CDR3 DNA reads TGTGCCAGCAGTTTTTTGTCAGGGGTCAACAATGGCTACACCTTC. Its protein is CASSFLSGVNNGYTF.

The genes are TRBV6-5 and TRBJ2-1, with 11 positions matching TRBD2. V trimming: 5 bases; J trimming: 8 bases; junction bases outside the gene matches: 8. Germline CDR1 is MNHEY and CDR2 is SVGAGI. The CDR3 covers 15 residues. CDR3 loop: CASSPGRLAGYEQFF. CDR3 nucleotides: TGTGCCAGCAGTCCGGGGAGACTAGCGGGATATGAGCAGTTCTTC.

In its sample, this clone was seen a few times. The gene calls are TRBV28 and TRBJ2-7; TRBD2 agrees at 13 bases. Germline V gene data show CDR1 as MDHEN and CDR2 as SYDVKM. Trimming removed 4 bases from V and 3 bases from J; junction bases left unmatched: 9. This CDR3 region has 17 residues. DNA for the CDR3: TGTGCCAGCAGTTCCGGACTAGCGGGGGAGATCCGCTACGAGCAGTACTTC. This gives the protein CASSSGLAGEIRYEQYF.

The chain combines TRBV29-1 with TRBJ2-7; 8 nucleotides line up with TRBD1. After removal of 6 bases from V and 0 bases from J, the junction contained 7 bases not matched to a gene. The CDR3 is 14 residues long. Germline V lookup: CDR1 SQVTM, CDR2 ANQGSEA. The DNA of the CDR3 is TGCAGCGTCGCTCAGGGGGCCTACTCCTACGAGCAGTACTTC. This encodes CSVAQGAYSYEQYF.

The chain couples TRBV28 to TRBJ1-1, with a tentative D call TRBD1 (5 bases). V was clipped by 6 bases and J by 2 bases, with 10 bases between them. The CDR3 has 13 amino acids. CDR1 is MDHEN and CDR2 is SYDVKM in the germline V gene. The CDR3 DNA follows: TGTGCCAGCAGGGACAACTTAAACACTGAAGCTTTCTTT. This translates into CASRDNLNTEAFF.

This clone has just a few counts. The gene calls are TRBV19 and TRBJ2-3, with 10 bases matching TRBD2. V was pared by 6 bases and J by 0 bases, with 0 bases of the junction left unmatched. The CDR3 totals 14 residues. Germline assignment: CDR1 LNHDA and CDR2 SQIVND (reference sequence). CDR3 loop: CASRTSGSTDTQYF. CDR3 nucleotides: TGTGCCAGTAGGACTAGCGGGAGCACAGATACGCAGTATTTT. The full variable domain, rest sourced from reference TRBV19 and TRBJ2-3, is DGGITQSPKYLFRKEGQNVTLSCEQNLNHDAMYWYRQDPGQGLRLIYYSQIVNDFQKGDIAEGYSVSREKKESFPLTVTSAQKNPTAFYLCASRTSGSTDTQYFGPGTRLTVL.